One and the same sample provided the 28 T cell receptor beta chains below, sequenced in a study of T cell clonotyping in hematopoietic cell transplantation. The data were produced by immunoSEQ multiplex PCR, yet TCRdb's version contains in-frame clones alone and is incomplete. This table has 15,000 to 20,000 clones, less than 80% appearing once. Source material: peripheral blood mononuclear cells. These receptors were taken from a woman in her sixties in good health. Some clones in this sample may be carry-over from other donors' samples.

The chain has TRBV7-8 and TRBJ2-1; TRBD2 aligns across 7 bases. After removal of 1 base from V and 7 bases from J, the junction contained 4 bases not matched to a gene. CDR1 and CDR2 from the germline V gene are SGHVS and FQNEAQ. This CDR3 is built from 14 residues. CDR3: CASSLVSAGNEQFF. In DNA, the CDR3 is TGTGCCAGCAGCTTAGTCTCAGCGGGAAATGAGCAGTTCTTC.

This chain connects TRBV30 to TRBJ2-7, with 14 bases matching TRBD2. V dropped 5 bases and J dropped 4; count of bases not matched to a gene: 4. This CDR3 region has 14 residues. Germline V gene lookup returns CDR1 GTSNPN and CDR2 SVGIG (reference sequence). DNA for the CDR3: TGTGCCTGGGAGACTAGCGGGAGGGGATACGAGCAGTACTTC. Amino acids: CAWETSGRGYEQYF. Together with reference TRBV30 and TRBJ2-7, the CDR3 gives the full variable domain: SQTIHQWPATLVQPVGSPLSLECTVEGTSNPNLYWYRQAAGRGLQLLFYSVGIGQISSEVPQNLSASRPQDRQFILSSKKLLLSDSGFYLCAWETSGRGYEQYFGPGTRLTVT.

V gene TRBV7-8 combines with J gene TRBJ2-7; D gene ambiguous. Germline assignment: CDR1 SGHVS and CDR2 FQNEAQ. V dropped 5 bases and J dropped 0 bases, with 17 bases sitting between them. The CDR3 has 16 amino acids. The CDR3 nucleotides are TGTGCCAGCAGCCCGCCGTTGCGCCTGGCCTCCTACGAGCAGTACTTC. It translates to CASSPPLRLASYEQYF.

This chain connects TRBV20-1 to TRBJ2-7; no clear D gene. V dropped 0 bases and J dropped 7 bases, with 7 bases sitting between them. CDR1 is DFQATT and CDR2 is SNEGSKA in the germline V gene (reference sequence). The CDR3 length is 11 residues. CDR3 in DNA: TGCAGTGCTAGAGATTTCAAGGAGCAGTACTTC. Residues: CSARDFKEQYF.

Judged by abundance, this clone is large. V and J are TRBV19 and TRBJ1-2, with D unclear. Trimming removed 10 bases at V and 4 bases at J, with 7 bases between. The CDR3 contains 10 residues. CDR1 is LNHDA and CDR2 is SQIVND in the germline V gene (reference sequence). CDR3 in DNA: TGTGCCACTGAGGCCTATGGCTACACCTTC. Protein: CATEAYGYTF.

The V and J genes are TRBV4-2 and TRBJ1-2; a weak D match, TRBD1 (6 bases). The CDR3 contains 16 residues. CDR1 is LGHNA and CDR2 is YNFKEQ in the germline V gene. Deletions cut 1 base from V and 3 bases from J, with 15 bases between. DNA for the CDR3: TGTGCCAGCAGCCAAGTCGTCTGGGGGGCGGACTATGGCTACACCTTC. Its translation is CASSQVVWGADYGYTF.

This clone was detected a few times. The chain has TRBV6-1 and TRBJ1-1; perhaps TRBD1 as D (5 bases). V lost 8 bases and J 3 bases, leaving 10 bases between the germline ends. The CDR3 consists of 12 residues. The germline V gene has CDR1 MNHNS and CDR2 SASEGT. The CDR3: CASEPGYTEAFF. DNA of the CDR3: TGTGCCAGCGAGCCAGGGTACACTGAAGCTTTCTTT.

This clone was seen more than once but under ten times. The chain couples TRBV27 to TRBJ1-2, with D unresolved. Per the germline V gene, CDR1 is MNHEY and CDR2 is SMNVEV (reference sequence). The V end lost 6 bases, the J end lost 5 bases, and 7 bases lay between the germline ends. This CDR3 has 11 residues. CDR3 region: CASRNFYGYTF. For the CDR3, the DNA is TGTGCCAGCAGGAACTTTTATGGCTACACCTTC.

The rearrangement uses TRBV30 and TRBJ1-1; D is perhaps TRBD1 (6 bases). Trimming took 3 bases from V and 4 from J, leaving 18 bases between them. The CDR3 runs 15 residues. Germline values: CDR1 GTSNPN, CDR2 SVGIG (reference sequence). This CDR3 reads CAWSPGEGGLTEAFF. The DNA of the CDR3 is TGTGCCTGGAGCCCCGGGGAGGGGGGACTCACTGAAGCTTTCTTT.

V is TRBV5-1 and J is TRBJ1-4, with D unclear. V was cut by 2 bases and J by 0 bases, with 5 bases left in between. CDR1 is SGHRS, CDR2 YFSETQ, per germline. The CDR3 runs to 14 residues. The CDR3 DNA follows: TGCGCCAGCAGCTTTGGGGCAACTAATGAAAAACTGTTTTTT. It translates to CASSFGATNEKLFF. Full variable domain (remainder filled in from reference TRBV5-1 and TRBJ1-4): KAGVTQTPRYLIKTRGQQVTLSCSPISGHRSVSWYQQTPGQGLQFLFEYFSETQRNKGNFPGRFSGRQFSNSRSEMNVSTLELGDSALYLCASSFGATNEKLFFGSGTQLSVL.

The chain links TRBV30 to TRBJ2-7, with D hard to call. V lost 3 bases to trimming and J lost 1 base, with 16 bases between them. CDR1 GTSNPN and CDR2 SVGIG come from the germline V gene (reference sequence). This CDR3 is built from 15 residues. The CDR3 region is CAWRRVRIKSYEQYF. CDR3 DNA: TGTGCCTGGAGACGGGTCAGGATAAAGTCCTACGAGCAGTACTTC.

This clone was seen more than once but under ten times. The chain uses TRBV19 and TRBJ1-2; D unclear. Germline CDR1 and CDR2: LNHDA and SQIVND (reference sequence). This CDR3 is 12 amino acids long. V was cut by 6 bases and J by 4 bases, with 9 bases left in between. The CDR3 coding sequence is TGTGCCAGTAGGCCGGGCCCCTATGGCTACACCTTC. This encodes CASRPGPYGYTF.

CDR3 in amino acids: CASSIGGLAAETQYF. As DNA, the CDR3 is TGTGCCAGCAGCATCGGGGGATTGGCGGCAGAGACCCAGTACTTC. The rearrangement joins TRBV5-4 to TRBJ2-5; tentatively, D is TRBD2 (6 bases). Germline assignment: CDR1 SGHNT and CDR2 YYREEE (reference sequence). This CDR3 spans 15 amino acids. V lost 4 bases and J lost 4, with 17 bases in between.

This clone was seen more than once but under ten times. The chain joins TRBV30 to TRBJ1-2, with D perhaps TRBD1 (5 bases). The CDR3 has 14 amino acids. Germline lookup yields CDR1 GTSNPN and CDR2 SVGIG (reference sequence). Trimming took 3 bases from V and 7 from J, leaving 18 bases between them. CDR3 bases: TGTGCCTGGAGCCGGGACGGCCCGCGTTTTGGCTACACCTTC. It is translated as CAWSRDGPRFGYTF.

By sample share, this clone is medium-sized. V gene TRBV18 combines with J gene TRBJ2-7; possibly TRBD1 for D (6 bases). V was pared by 4 bases and J by 0 bases, with 10 bases between. Germline CDR1 KGHSH, CDR2 LQKENI. The CDR3 covers 14 residues. CDR3: CASSLQGNSYEQYF. The CDR3 DNA sequence: TGTGCCAGCTCACTCCAGGGGAACTCCTACGAGCAGTACTTC.

V is TRBV11-1 and J is TRBJ1-1; D is unclear. V was trimmed by 2 bases and J by 0 bases, leaving 7 bases between them. CDR3 length: 14 amino acids. Looked up from germline, CDR1 is SGHAT and CDR2 is FQDESV (reference sequence). CDR3 protein: CASSLRPLNTEAFF. The DNA of the CDR3 is TGTGCCAGCAGCTTACGTCCTCTGAACACTGAAGCTTTCTTT.

The gene calls are TRBV5-6 and TRBJ1-2, with D possibly TRBD1 on 5 matching bases. V was clipped by 0 bases and J by 4 bases, with 13 bases between them. Germline V gene sequence: CDR1 SGHDT, CDR2 YYEEEE. The CDR3 runs to 15 residues. CDR3 DNA sequence: TGTGCCAGCAGCTTGGCAGGTTCAGGGAGCTATGGCTACACCTTC. It encodes CASSLAGSGSYGYTF.

The CDR3 sequence: CASSQGDWTDTQYF. The CDR3 nucleotides are TGTGCCAGCAGCCAAGGAGACTGGACAGATACGCAGTATTTT. The chain employs TRBV4-2 and TRBJ2-3; D gene uncertain. Per germline, CDR1 LGHNA and CDR2 YNFKEQ. This CDR3 has 14 amino acids. Deletions cut 1 base from V and 3 bases from J, with 8 bases between.

The gene calls are TRBV19 and TRBJ2-4; possibly TRBD1 for D (6 bases). This CDR3 contains 16 residues. CDR1 and CDR2 from the germline V gene are LNHDA and SQIVND (reference sequence). With 1 base removed from V and 2 bases from J, the gap between germline ends came to 12 bases. DNA of the CDR3: TGTGCCAGTAGTATAGTAGGGCAGGGGTCCAAAAACATTCAGTACTTC. It is translated as CASSIVGQGSKNIQYF.

The chain recombines TRBV30 with TRBJ1-1; D uncertain. This CDR3 spans 11 amino acids. Germline CDR1 is GTSNPN and CDR2 is SVGIG (reference sequence). Trimming cost V 5 bases and J 0 bases, with 4 bases left between them. CDR3 protein: CAWYLNTEAFF. The CDR3 DNA reads as TGTGCCTGGTACCTGAACACTGAAGCTTTCTTT.

This rearrangement joins TRBV6-1 to TRBJ2-3; TRBD2 matches 10 bases. J gave up 3 bases and V 4 bases, and 7 bases lay outside the gene matches. The germline CDR1 and CDR2 sequences are MNHNS and SASEGT. CDR3 length equals 16 residues. CDR3 amino acids: CASSGLAGAGTDTQYF. The CDR3 bases are TGTGCCAGCAGTGGCCTAGCGGGAGCAGGGACAGATACGCAGTATTTT.

The chain couples TRBV28 to TRBJ1-2, with TRBD1 identical over 9 bases. V dropped 3 bases and J dropped 4; count of bases not matched to a gene: 6. The germline CDR1 and CDR2 sequences are MDHEN and SYDVKM. This CDR3 contains 15 residues. CDR3 in DNA: TGTGCCAGCAGTTTTTGGGACAGGGAGCTCTATGGCTACACCTTC. This sequence encodes CASSFWDRELYGYTF.

The rearrangement uses TRBV4-1 and TRBJ1-2, with D perhaps matching TRBD1 (5 bases). Trimming removed 1 base from V and 0 bases from J, with 12 bases in between. CDR1 MGHRA and CDR2 YSYEKL come from the germline V gene. This CDR3 has 16 residues. The CDR3 nucleotides are TGCGCCAGCAGCCAAGTTTCGGCAGGGACTAACTATGGCTACACCTTC. Encoded protein: CASSQVSAGTNYGYTF.

This rearrangement joins TRBV4-2 to TRBJ2-1; 8 bases fit TRBD2. V trimming: 0 bases; J trimming: 4 bases; junction bases outside the gene matches: 5. The CDR3 has 16 residues. CDR1 LGHNA and CDR2 YNFKEQ come from the germline V gene. CDR3 residues: CASSQDVSGGYNEQFF. The CDR3 nucleotides are TGTGCCAGCAGCCAAGATGTTTCGGGGGGGTACAATGAGCAGTTCTTC.

V and J are TRBV25-1 and TRBJ2-5; D is tentatively TRBD1 or TRBD2 (6 bases each). V was pared by 3 bases and J by 5 bases, with 19 bases between. The CDR3 sequence is 16 residues long. Germline CDR1 and CDR2: MGHDK and SYGVNS. The CDR3 loop is CASSDTPGAGEETQYF. CDR3 nucleotide sequence: TGTGCCAGCAGTGACACTCCGGGGGCTGGTGAGGAGACCCAGTACTTC.

Only one count was recorded for this clone. The chain links TRBV4-3 to TRBJ1-2; TRBD1 matches 8 bases. The CDR3 spans 13 residues. Germline V lookup: CDR1 LGHNA, CDR2 YSLEER. V gave up 1 base and J gave up 5 bases; unmatched junction bases: 0. The CDR3 loop reads CASSQGTGYGYTF. In DNA, the CDR3 is TGCGCCAGCAGCCAAGGGACAGGGTATGGCTACACCTTC.

This chain connects TRBV6-1 to TRBJ1-5; tentative D call: TRBD1 (5 bases). Looked up from germline, CDR1 is MNHNS and CDR2 is SASEGT. The V and J ends lost 4 bases and 6 bases respectively, with 16 bases between them. The CDR3 is made up of 15 amino acids. In nucleotides, the CDR3 is TGTGCCAGCAGTGCATCAAGAGGGACGGGTCAGCCCCAGCATTTT. Amino acid sequence: CASSASRGTGQPQHF.

The chain combines TRBV7-9 with TRBJ1-2; 10 positions match TRBD1. The CDR3 covers 16 residues. The ends lost 1 base at V and 8 bases at J; junction bases unmatched: 10. The V gene's germline CDR1 is SEHNR and CDR2 FQNEAQ (reference sequence). This CDR3 is CASSLDPGQGIRGYTF. The DNA for the CDR3 is TGTGCCAGCAGCTTAGACCCGGGACAGGGGATAAGAGGCTACACCTTC.